The sequence of this T cell receptor (beta chain) was determined in a study of T cells in Graves' hyperthyroidism and ophthalmopathy (dated by TCRdb to 2018 to 2020). Broadly, across the study: Peripheral blood was collected at initial diagnosis, before any treatment. After sampling, hyperthyroidism patients received methimazole starting at 30 mg daily, and ophthalmopathy patients received high-dose intravenous methylprednisolone. For training and testing, the 100 or so patients in the discovery cohort were randomly divided in a 7:3 ratio. In over five Graves' hyperthyroidism patients, the study also compared T-cell repertoires from thyroid tissue with T-cell repertoires from blood. Prospective prediction of ophthalmopathy was tested in an independent validation cohort of fewer than 20 hyperthyroidism patients and 15 to 17 patients who later progressed to ophthalmopathy. The paper describes TCR Vbeta CDR3 sequencing of fewer than 150 peripheral blood samples, made up of 43 ophthalmopathy patients, some 76 hyperthyroidism patients and some 17 progressor patients. To identify TCR V-J signatures that set the groups apart, the researchers used a discovery cohort of more than 95 patients, made up of under 45 with Graves' ophthalmopathy and 57 with stable Graves' hyperthyroidism. What the study reported, not specific to this receptor: In validation, progression to ophthalmopathy was predicted by the model with 70% to 71% sensitivity and roughly 72% specificity, a median of 6.5 months before onset. Blood samples also contained most of the expanded thyroid clonotypes (frequency above 0.001), which suggests that blood repertoires may reflect thyroid immune responses. In cross-validation, a model built on a 13 V-J signature told ophthalmopathy apart from stable hyperthyroidism with over 85% sensitivity and about 81% specificity, and in testing the same model reached 80%/75%. Sample size was not statistically predetermined, and investigators were not blinded to group allocation.

Amplification of TCR beta CDR3 regions was carried out from RNA transcripts. The first round of RT-PCR for the TCR CDR3 was performed with the HTBI primer set and the Qiagen OneStep RT-PCR kit. A second multiplex PCR round built the libraries, followed by size selection and purification. Libraries were sequenced paired-end with 100 bp reads on an Illumina HiSeq2000. Processing in the source paper ran as follows. SOAPnuke was used to process the raw data, with reads discarded if the reads contained adapters or uncalled bases, had a mean Phred below 15, or lacked an exact constant-primer or identifier match. COPE v1.2.5 was used to merge high-quality paired reads, and clonotypes were defined as unique nucleotide sequences. MiTCR v1.1 was used to align clonotypes to the IMGT TRBV, TRBD and TRBJ reference segments. The analysis included only V-J combinations with a frequency above 0.0001, which together covered around 99% of the repertoires. A TCS score was defined as the ratio between F50 (clonal expansion) and ExV (chaos), using BLOSUM62-based TCRdist between CDR3 peptides within each V-J. Welch's t-statistics and random forest reduced around 550 V-J features to fewer than 15, which were used in a naive Bayes classifier (R e1071). Using fastp at Q25 and MiXCR, TCRdb reprocessed the public reads and kept productive beta chains. Entries that share a CDR3 protein sequence are merged under the most common genes and DNA. The V and J calls come from TCRdb's annotation, not from the publication. Recorded for this sample are some 350,000 distinct CDR3 sequences; roughly 25% of them occurred a single time. Less than 75% of the sample lies in the top ten.

This clonotype was seen many times. Its antigen remains undetermined. Nothing much larger sits one base from this clone, and base qualities are not available. The CDR3 spans 12 residues, from the cysteine through the phenylalanine. Only the CDR3 part of the read is kept: 36 bases, read in frame from the first base. The CDR1 and CDR2 encoded by the germline V gene are SNHLY and FYNNEI. V and J are truncated by 3 bases and 0 bases respectively, leaving an intervening sequence of 3 bases. Stable Graves' hyperthyroidism was defined as no progression to ophthalmopathy during 18 months of follow-up. Hyperthyroidism patients were newly diagnosed, had a disease duration of under 2 months, and were aged 18 to 65 years. Exclusion was applied to patients with uncontrolled infections, other autoimmune diseases, pregnancy or lactation. Diagnoses were based on clinical symptoms, serum thyroxine and TRAb, thyroid ultrasound and orbital computed tomography. Ficoll-Paque density gradient centrifugation was used to isolate PBMCs from about 9 ml of fresh peripheral blood. Total RNA was extracted with Trizol reagent, and quality was checked on an Agilent 2100 Bioanalyzer.

The clonotype was recovered from a man aged 50 or older with Graves' hyperthyroidism. The sample was blood. The rearrangement combines TRBV2 with TRBJ2-7, with the D gene call left open. In nucleotides, the sequence is TGTGCCAGCAGTGAGACCTCCTACGAGCAGTACTTC. Translated, this gives CASSETSYEQYF.